This T cell receptor beta chain was recovered during a study of CD8+ T cells in alopecia areata. The treatment was: oral pan-JAK inhibitor, 5-10 mg twice daily. Lesional scalp punch biopsies and peripheral blood were collected from alopecia areata patients. RNA extraction and reverse transcription yielded cDNA as sequencing template. Sequenced by immunoSEQ multiplex PCR; TCRdb stores in-frame clones only, minus some. The data contain approximately 200,000 clones, 58% of them seen just once; the ten biggest clones take up 5% to 6%. Study results and caveats: Scalp and blood retained many expanded lesional clones during tofacitinib.

On this clone: Its target is not known.

The receptor comes from a human donor with alopecia areata. The source was CD4+ T cells sorted from blood, collected at week 24, from a patient treated with tofacitinib.

DNA of the CDR3: TGTGCCAGCAGTCTCAGCTGGGATCAGCCCCAGCATTTT. This encodes CASSLSWDQPQHF. The rearrangement joins TRBV5-4 to TRBJ1-5; D uncertain. The CDR3 spans 13 residues. Germline values: CDR1 SGHNT, CDR2 YYREEE (reference sequence). With 5 bases removed from V and 5 bases from J, the gap between germline ends came to 11 bases.